The 19 T cell receptor beta chains given below trace back to one sample, sequenced in a study of T cell responses to AZD1222 COVID-19 vaccine. The assay was immunoSEQ multiplex PCR, and TCRdb's table has in-frame clones only and misses some. The sample shows around 80,000 clones, about 85% of them seen only once. The sample was peripheral blood, taken 28 days after the second AZD1222 dose. The receptor set was obtained from an adult who received the AZD1222 COVID-19 vaccine.

J is TRBJ1-5 and V is TRBV28; D unclear. CDR1 and CDR2 (germline): MDHEN, SYDVKM. Trimming pared 3 bases from V and 3 bases from J, leaving 9 bases between. CDR3 size: 14 residues. In DNA form, the CDR3 reads TGTGCCAGCAGTTTGGTGGAGGACAATCAGCCCCAGCATTTT. It is translated as CASSLVEDNQPQHF.

The rearrangement joins TRBV3-1 (or the pseudogene TRBV3-2) to TRBJ2-5; 9 bases are shared with TRBD1. Trimming cost V 0 bases and J 5 bases; bases outside gene matches: 10. Germline CDR1 is LGHDT and CDR2 is YNNKEL (reference sequence). This CDR3 spans 17 amino acids. The CDR3 region is CASSQEAGTGQQETQYF. The DNA of the CDR3 is TGTGCCAGCAGCCAAGAGGCTGGGACAGGGCAGCAGGAGACCCAGTACTTC.

The chain uses TRBV7-2 and TRBJ1-3, with 7 bases aligning to TRBD1. Germline V CDR1 and CDR2: SGHTA, FQGNSA. V dropped 3 bases and J dropped 4; count of bases not matched to a gene: 3. The CDR3 totals 14 residues. The CDR3 here is CASSFGTAGNTIYF. In DNA, the CDR3 is TGTGCCAGCAGCTTTGGGACAGCCGGAAACACCATATATTTT.

The V call is TRBV11-1, the J call TRBJ1-2, with D tentatively TRBD1 (5 bases). The germline V gene has CDR1 SGHAT and CDR2 FQDESV (reference sequence). V dropped 5 bases and J dropped 7 bases, with 14 bases sitting between them. This CDR3 comprises 13 residues. CDR3 region: CASSRSRASGYTF. In nucleotides, the CDR3 is TGTGCCAGCAGCCGGAGCAGGGCAAGTGGCTACACCTTC.

The J gene is TRBJ2-2, the V gene TRBV4-3; 8 nucleotides agree with TRBD1. Germline V lookup: CDR1 LGHNA, CDR2 YSLEER. CDR3 size: 15 residues. Trimming removed 3 bases from V and 5 bases from J; junction bases left unmatched: 5. CDR3 residues: CASSQADRGTGELFF. CDR3 DNA sequence: TGCGCCAGCAGCCAGGCCGACAGGGGTACCGGGGAGCTGTTTTTT.

This clone was picked up a small number of times. The J gene is TRBJ2-2, the V gene TRBV9; a possible D gene is TRBD1 (5 bases). Germline V gives CDR1 SGDLS, CDR2 YYNGEE. Trimming shortened V by 0 bases and J by 6 bases, and 15 bases separated the two germline ends. The CDR3 covers 16 residues. The CDR3 DNA reads as TGTGCCAGCAGCGTAGTTCAACCTGGGGCACCCGGGGAGCTGTTTTTT. It codes for CASSVVQPGAPGELFF.

The rearrangement links TRBV5-1 to TRBJ1-1, with 7 bases that match TRBD1. With 3 bases clipped from V and 1 base from J, the junction kept 3 bases outside the gene matches. CDR3 length: 14 residues. CDR1 is SGHRS and CDR2 is YFSETQ in the germline V gene. CDR3 nucleotide sequence: TGCGCCAGCAGCTCCCAGGGGGGGAACACTGAAGCTTTCTTT. This gives the protein CASSSQGGNTEAFF.

The V call is TRBV4-3, the J call TRBJ2-7; 10 bases align to TRBD1. Germline values: CDR1 LGHNA, CDR2 YSLEER. Trimming cost V 0 bases and J 3 bases; bases outside gene matches: 11. The CDR3 is 18 residues long. The CDR3 region is CASSQETFRDRGFYEQYF. As DNA, the CDR3 is TGCGCCAGCAGCCAAGAAACCTTCCGGGACAGGGGTTTCTACGAGCAGTACTTC.

The gene calls are TRBV6-4 and TRBJ1-5, with D perhaps TRBD1 (5 bases). The CDR3 contains 17 residues. Between the trimmed V and J ends, which lost 0 bases and 0 bases, there was a span of 12 bases. From germline, CDR1 is MRHNA and CDR2 SNTAGT. The DNA for the CDR3 is TGTGCCAGCAGTGACTCGAATCGGACATATAGCAATCAGCCCCAGCATTTT. Translation gives CASSDSNRTYSNQPQHF.

This sequence joins TRBV18 and TRBJ2-5; 9 nucleotides match TRBD2. Looked up from germline, CDR1 is KGHSH and CDR2 is LQKENI. V lost 4 bases and J lost 4; bases outside the gene matches: 10. The CDR3 has 16 amino acids. This CDR3 is CASSLRRQREAETQYF. For the CDR3, the DNA is TGTGCCAGCTCACTACGCCGCCAGCGGGAGGCAGAGACCCAGTACTTC.

This clone was counted a single time. The chain links TRBV2 to TRBJ2-7; D uncertain. The germline gives CDR1 SNHLY, CDR2 FYNNEI. This CDR3 spans 15 amino acids. V was shortened by 6 bases and J by 1 base, with 16 bases between the two germline ends. CDR3 bases: TGTGCCAGCAGATTAAACAAAGGTGGATCCTACGAGCAGTACTTC. Translating gives CASRLNKGGSYEQYF.

The chain is built from TRBV24-1 and TRBJ2-3; D gene uncertain. Germline V lookup: CDR1 KGHDR, CDR2 SFDVKD. The CDR3 has 15 residues. The germline V and J ends were trimmed by 9 bases and 2 bases, with 17 bases remaining between them. CDR3 region: CATPGLAGHTDTQYF. CDR3 nucleotides: TGTGCCACCCCGGGCCTCGCCGGGCACACAGATACGCAGTATTTT.

V is TRBV5-6 and J is TRBJ1-3; D unresolved. CDR1 is SGHDT and CDR2 is YYEEEE in the germline V gene. V shed 4 bases and J shed 0 bases, with 14 bases lying between them. This CDR3 spans 16 amino acids. CDR3 sequence reads: CASSPLAQLSGNTIYF. The CDR3 bases are TGTGCCAGCAGCCCGTTGGCCCAACTCTCTGGAAACACCATATATTTT.

This clone showed up just a few times. The chain joins TRBV5-1 to TRBJ2-1; 10 bases match TRBD2. This CDR3 is 15 amino acids long. Germline V gives CDR1 SGHRS, CDR2 YFSETQ. Trimming removed 2 bases from V and 12 bases from J; junction bases left unmatched: 11. The CDR3 is CASSFGGAGGSGQFF. Written as DNA, the CDR3 is TGCGCCAGCAGCTTTGGGGGAGCGGGAGGGTCAGGGCAGTTCTTC.

The genes are TRBV6-1 and TRBJ1-2; 7 nucleotides agree with TRBD1. This CDR3 region has 15 residues. CDR1 MNHNS and CDR2 SASEGT come from the germline V gene. Losses at the gene ends were 1 base for V and 9 bases for J; bases not matched to a gene: 11. The CDR3 here is CASSEGEGQGVSYTF. CDR3 DNA sequence: TGTGCCAGCAGTGAAGGGGAGGGGCAGGGGGTGAGCTACACCTTC.

CDR3 residues: CASSLAARGKTGELFF. DNA for the CDR3: TGTGCCAGCAGCCTTGCGGCCAGGGGTAAAACCGGGGAGCTGTTTTTT. J is TRBJ2-2 and V is TRBV5-4, with a tentative D call TRBD1 (6 bases). The CDR3 has 16 residues. The V gene lost 4 bases and the J gene lost 5 bases, with 18 bases spanning the gap. Germline V lookup: CDR1 SGHNT, CDR2 YYREEE (reference sequence).

V is TRBV19 and J is TRBJ1-5, with D possibly TRBD1 on 5 matching bases. This CDR3 comprises 14 residues. The V end lost 1 base, the J end lost 6 bases, and 10 bases lay between the germline ends. CDR1 is LNHDA and CDR2 is SQIVND in the germline V gene (reference sequence). Written as DNA, the CDR3 is TGTGCCAGTAGTATAGGAGGGGTGGGTCAGCCCCAGCATTTT. Translated: CASSIGGVGQPQHF.

The genes are TRBV5-1 and TRBJ2-5; D unresolved. The CDR3 runs 12 residues. V was cut by 6 bases and J by 3 bases, with 9 bases left in between. Germline assignment: CDR1 SGHRS and CDR2 YFSETQ. The CDR3 nucleotides read TGCGCCAGCAACACGCAGGAAGAGACCCAGTACTTC. Amino acid sequence: CASNTQEETQYF. Filled out from reference TRBV5-1 and TRBJ2-5, the complete variable domain reads KAGVTQTPRYLIKTRGQQVTLSCSPISGHRSVSWYQQTPGQGLQFLFEYFSETQRNKGNFPGRFSGRQFSNSRSEMNVSTLELGDSALYLCASNTQEETQYFGPGTRLLVL.

The chain combines TRBV27 with TRBJ1-2; D remains ambiguous. V lost 4 bases to trimming and J lost 8 bases, with 11 bases between them. Germline V CDR1 and CDR2: MNHEY, SMNVEV (reference sequence). This CDR3 is built from 12 residues. Written as DNA, the CDR3 is TGTGCCAGCAGTTCCGACTCTGGAGGCTACACCTTC. This encodes CASSSDSGGYTF.